This T cell receptor beta chain was sequenced during a study of T cells after somatic rescue of genetic block. Trimming cost V 3 bases and J 2 bases, with 10 bases left between them. Germline lookup yields CDR1 LNHNV and CDR2 YYDKDF (reference sequence). This CDR3 spans 14 amino acids. Sequencing was performed with immunoSEQ multiplex PCR; in TCRdb, only in-frame clones are kept and a portion is missing. The table records 45,000 to 55,000 clones, around 96% of them present only once. Material for sequencing was peripheral blood mononuclear cells (PBMCs). This chain links TRBV15 with TRBJ1-2, with D maybe TRBD1 (5 bases). The TCR originated in a child under two years old. In DNA, the CDR3 is TGTGCCACCAGCAGGGGGGACTCAAACTATGGCTACACCTTC. Its translation: CATSRGDSNYGYTF. Supplemented by reference TRBV15 and TRBJ1-2, the full variable domain reads DAMVIQNPRYQVTQFGKPVTLSCSQTLNHNVMYWYQQKSSQAPKLLFHYYDKDFNNEADTPDNFQSRRPNTSFCFLDIRSPGLGDTAMYLCATSRGDSNYGYTFGSGTRLTVV.